This TCR beta chain was profiled in a study of shared T cell receptors in the human thymus. The CDR3 has 20 amino acids. Germline CDR1 MNHEY, CDR2 SMNVEV (reference sequence). Germline trimming cut 2 bases from V and 0 bases from J; bases unmatched to any gene: 10. Assay used: immunoSEQ multiplex PCR; TCRdb lists only in-frame clones, some missing. The table lists about 540,000 clones, approximately 80% of them singletons, with around 0.013% in the top ten. These data also featured in a second study, about human thymus T cells. That source notes: Corrective surgery for congenital heart defects was being performed on the healthy Finnish infants who were the donors. Thymic material originated from resections removed in the course of corrective heart surgery. Gene usage (both V and J) appeared biased in thymic and blood repertoires. Related research reported highly overlapping thymic repertoires among unrelated individuals.

V and J are TRBV27 and TRBJ2-7; the match to TRBD2 covers 16 bases. The specimen was thymocytes. The receptor was isolated from a boy younger than two with a congenital heart defect. DNA of the CDR3: TGTGCCAGCAGTTTAAACCCGGGACTAGCGGGAGGGAAAAGCTCCTACGAGCAGTACTTC. Amino acid sequence: CASSLNPGLAGGKSSYEQYF.